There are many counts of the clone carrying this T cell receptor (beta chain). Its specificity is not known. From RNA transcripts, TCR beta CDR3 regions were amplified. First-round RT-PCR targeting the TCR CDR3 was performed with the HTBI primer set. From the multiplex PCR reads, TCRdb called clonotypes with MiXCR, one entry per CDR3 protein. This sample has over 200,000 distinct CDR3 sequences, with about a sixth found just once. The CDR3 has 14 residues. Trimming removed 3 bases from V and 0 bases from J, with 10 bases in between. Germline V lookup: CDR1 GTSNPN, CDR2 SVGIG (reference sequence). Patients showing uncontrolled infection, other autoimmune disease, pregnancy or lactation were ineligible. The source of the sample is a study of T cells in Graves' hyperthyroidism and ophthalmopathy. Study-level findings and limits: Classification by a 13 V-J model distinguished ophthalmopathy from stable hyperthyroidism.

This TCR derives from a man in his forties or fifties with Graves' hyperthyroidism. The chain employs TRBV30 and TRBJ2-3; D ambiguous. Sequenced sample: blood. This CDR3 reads CAWRRGFSTDTQYF. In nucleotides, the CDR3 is TGTGCCTGGAGGCGAGGATTTAGCACAGATACGCAGTATTTT.